Shown below are 16 T cell receptor beta chains from a single sample sequenced in a study of shared clonotypes between healthy human individuals. Assay used: immunoSEQ multiplex PCR; TCRdb lists only in-frame clones, some missing. This table has about 2.2 million clones, about 94% appearing once. Naive CD8 cells lacked CD45RO and underwent positive selection for CCR7, leaving out terminally differentiated effector memory CD45RA+ cells. The sample consisted of naive CD8+ T cells from PBMCs. These TCRs come from a man aged 18-30 years in good health. Some clones in this sample may be carry-over from other donors' samples.

V and J are TRBV25-1 and TRBJ1-5, with D unclear. V dropped 4 bases and J dropped 9 bases, with 25 bases sitting between them. The CDR3 has 17 residues. Germline V gives CDR1 MGHDK, CDR2 SYGVNS. The CDR3 region is CASSGGSPKTLAGPQHF. CDR3 nucleotide sequence: TGTGCCAGCAGTGGTGGCTCACCGAAAACCCTCGCGGGGCCCCAGCATTTT.

J is TRBJ2-7 and V is TRBV2, with 8 nucleotides matching TRBD2. Germline CDR1 and CDR2: SNHLY and FYNNEI. The CDR3 is 14 residues long. The V gene end was trimmed by 8 bases and the J gene end by 3 bases; junction bases not matched to a gene: 9. The CDR3 is CASLRGLAVYEQYF. The DNA for the CDR3 is TGTGCCAGCCTTCGAGGACTAGCAGTCTACGAGCAGTACTTC. The full variable domain, with the rest looked up from reference TRBV2 and TRBJ2-7, is EPEVTQTPSHQVTQMGQEVILRCVPISNHLYFYWYRQILGQKVEFLVSFYNNEISEKSEIFDDQFSVERPDGSNFTLKIRSTKLEDSAMYFCASLRGLAVYEQYFGPGTRLTVT.

The chain is built from TRBV19 and TRBJ2-7, with 9 bases identical to TRBD2. The CDR3 runs 16 residues. The ends lost 5 bases at V and 5 bases at J; junction bases unmatched: 13. CDR1 and CDR2 (germline): LNHDA, SQIVND (reference sequence). DNA of the CDR3: TGTGCCAGTAGTCGGAGGGGATCTAGCGGGATGGACGAGCAGTACTTC. Translation gives CASSRRGSSGMDEQYF.

This clone was recorded only once. The chain links TRBV13 to TRBJ2-1; D is possibly TRBD1 (5 bases). This CDR3 has 17 residues. Germline CDR1 and CDR2: PRHDT and FYEKMQ (reference sequence). The germline V and J ends were trimmed by 4 bases and 3 bases, with 19 bases remaining between them. The CDR3 loop reads CASSSSQARVVYNEQFF. CDR3 nucleotide sequence: TGTGCCAGCAGCTCCTCCCAGGCCAGGGTCGTCTACAATGAGCAGTTCTTC. The variable domain in full, with the rest retrieved from reference TRBV13 and TRBJ2-1, is AAGVIQSPRHLIKEKRETATLKCYPIPRHDTVYWYQQGPGQDPQFLISFYEKMQSDKGSIPDRFSAQQFSDYHSELNMSSLELGDSALYFCASSSSQARVVYNEQFFGPGTRLTVL.

With regard to this clone: In the same sample, other DNA sequences code for this CDR3. The gene calls are TRBV7-9 and TRBJ2-7; 7 bases map to TRBD1. The CDR3 spans 14 residues. V lost 2 bases, J lost 2 bases, and 3 bases stayed unmatched. Germline V gene lookup returns CDR1 SEHNR and CDR2 FQNEAQ (reference sequence). The CDR3, as DNA: TGTGCCAGCAGCTTAACAGGGGCCACCTACGAGCAGTACTTC. This translates into CASSLTGATYEQYF. Full variable domain (outside the CDR3, taken from reference TRBV7-9 and TRBJ2-7): DTGVSQNPRHKITKRGQNVTFRCDPISEHNRLYWYRQTLGQGPEFLTYFQNEAQLEKSRLLSDRFSAERPKGSFSTLEIQRTEQGDSAMYLCASSLTGATYEQYFGPGTRLTVT.

V usage is TRBV7-8 and J usage is TRBJ1-1; D is ambiguous. CDR3 length equals 14 residues. Germline V gives CDR1 SGHVS, CDR2 FQNEAQ. Trimming took 5 bases from V and 4 from J, leaving 14 bases between them. This chain's CDR3 is CASSPLRATTEAFF. CDR3 DNA: TGTGCCAGCAGCCCTCTCCGGGCGACCACTGAAGCTTTCTTT.

This clone showed up just once. The CDR3 reads CASSSPDRPAAFF. The CDR3 DNA is TGTGCCAGCAGTTCACCGGACAGGCCCGCGGCTTTCTTT. The V gene is TRBV6-5, the J gene TRBJ1-1, with 7 bases identical to TRBD1. The CDR3 contains 13 residues. With 4 bases clipped from V and 11 bases from J, the junction kept 10 bases outside the gene matches. Germline CDR1 MNHEY, CDR2 SVGAGI.

V usage is TRBV7-9 and J usage is TRBJ1-2; 10 bases agree with TRBD1. Germline V gives CDR1 SEHNR, CDR2 FQNEAQ (reference sequence). J gave up 2 bases and V 5 bases, and 11 bases lay outside the gene matches. This CDR3 is built from 17 residues. CDR3 bases: TGTGCCAGCAGCAAATCTCACCGGGACAGGGGAAACTATGGCTACACCTTC. Its translation: CASSKSHRDRGNYGYTF.

V usage is TRBV28 and J usage is TRBJ2-7; TRBD2 is a possible D gene (7 bases). In germline, CDR1 is MDHEN, CDR2 SYDVKM. The CDR3 extends over 14 amino acids. Trimming left V 7 bases short and J 1 base short, with 14 bases between. The CDR3 DNA reads TGTGCCAGCACCTTTAGGGGGGGGTCCTACGAGCAGTACTTC. Its protein is CASTFRGGSYEQYF.

This rearrangement joins TRBV13 to TRBJ2-7, with D perhaps matching TRBD2 (5 bases). The V gene lost 5 bases and the J gene lost 7 bases, with 21 bases spanning the gap. The V gene's germline CDR1 is PRHDT and CDR2 FYEKMQ (reference sequence). The CDR3 covers 15 residues. The CDR3 spells CASSPGEPGVGEQYF. The DNA for the CDR3 is TGTGCCAGCAGCCCCGGGGAGCCAGGCGTCGGGGAGCAGTACTTC.

The chain employs TRBV10-3 and TRBJ2-7; D is undetermined. This CDR3 has 15 residues. Trimming shortened V by 6 bases and J by 2 bases, and 17 bases separated the two germline ends. Germline values: CDR1 ENHRY, CDR2 SYGVKD. The CDR3 reads CAISRPPPWTYEQYF. The CDR3 region has the DNA TGTGCCATCAGCCGACCACCACCCTGGACCTACGAGCAGTACTTC.

The genes are TRBV4-3 and TRBJ2-1, with 7 bases matching TRBD2. CDR3 length equals 15 residues. The trim removed 1 base at V and 4 bases at J, leaving 4 bases unmatched. Germline CDR1 and CDR2: LGHNA and YSLEER. CDR3 protein: CASSQGTREYNEQFF. The CDR3, as DNA: TGCGCCAGCAGCCAAGGGACTAGAGAATACAATGAGCAGTTCTTC.

V is TRBV7-9 and J is TRBJ2-7; D is unclear. The V end was cut by 5 bases, the J end by 0 bases, with 11 bases between. This CDR3 is 14 amino acids long. CDR1 is SEHNR and CDR2 is FQNEAQ in the germline V gene (reference sequence). Here the CDR3 DNA reads TGTGCCAGCAGCCGGGTGGGTCCCTCCTACGAGCAGTACTTC. It codes for CASSRVGPSYEQYF.

The chain uses TRBV15 and TRBJ1-1; D unclear. Trimming removed 2 bases at V and 11 bases at J, with 24 bases between. From germline, CDR1 is LNHNV and CDR2 YYDKDF (reference sequence). The CDR3 sequence is 16 residues long. The CDR3 region is CATSRRPQDADGGAFF. The CDR3 DNA is TGTGCCACCAGCAGAAGACCCCAGGACGCAGACGGTGGGGCTTTCTTT.

The chain links TRBV15 to TRBJ1-4; weak D call: TRBD1 (6 bases). V was shortened by 3 bases and J by 11 bases, with 19 bases between the two germline ends. The CDR3 spans 15 residues. Per the germline V gene, CDR1 is LNHNV and CDR2 is YYDKDF (reference sequence). The CDR3: CATSSYRESAPKLFF. DNA for the CDR3: TGTGCCACCAGCAGCTACAGGGAATCAGCGCCGAAACTGTTTTTT.

The V call is TRBV28, the J call TRBJ1-1, with TRBD1 identical over 7 bases. Germline V lookup: CDR1 MDHEN, CDR2 SYDVKM. The CDR3 covers 16 residues. Germline trimming cut 3 bases from V and 4 bases from J; bases unmatched to any gene: 11. Here the CDR3 reads CASSFPPDRRATEAFF. The CDR3 DNA reads as TGTGCCAGCAGTTTTCCCCCGGACAGGAGGGCCACTGAAGCTTTCTTT.